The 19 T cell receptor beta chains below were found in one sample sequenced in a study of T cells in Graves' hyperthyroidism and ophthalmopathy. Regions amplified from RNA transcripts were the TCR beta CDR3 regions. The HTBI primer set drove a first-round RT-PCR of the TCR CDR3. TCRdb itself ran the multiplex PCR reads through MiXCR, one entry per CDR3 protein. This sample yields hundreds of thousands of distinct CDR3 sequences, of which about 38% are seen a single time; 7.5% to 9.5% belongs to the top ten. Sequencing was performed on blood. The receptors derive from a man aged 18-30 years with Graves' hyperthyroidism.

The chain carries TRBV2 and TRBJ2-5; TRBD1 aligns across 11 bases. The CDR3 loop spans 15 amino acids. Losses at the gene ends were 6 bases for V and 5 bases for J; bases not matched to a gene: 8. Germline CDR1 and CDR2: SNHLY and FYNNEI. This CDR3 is CASSLPDRGLETQYF. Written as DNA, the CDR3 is TGTGCCAGCAGCCTTCCGGACAGGGGGCTGGAGACCCAGTACTTC.

CDR3 loop: CASSLDSSFGEKLFF. CDR3 DNA: TGTGCCAGTAGTTTGGACAGTTCTTTCGGTGAAAAACTGTTTTTT. This chain links TRBV19 with TRBJ1-4; D might be TRBD1 (6 bases). Germline CDR1 and CDR2: LNHDA and SQIVND (reference sequence). The germline V and J ends were trimmed by 5 bases and 7 bases, with 17 bases remaining between them. The CDR3 has 15 residues. Supplemented by reference TRBV19 and TRBJ1-4, the full variable domain reads DGGITQSPKYLFRKEGQNVTLSCEQNLNHDAMYWYRQDPGQGLRLIYYSQIVNDFQKGDIAEGYSVSREKKESFPLTVTSAQKNPTAFYLCASSLDSSFGEKLFFGSGTQLSVL.

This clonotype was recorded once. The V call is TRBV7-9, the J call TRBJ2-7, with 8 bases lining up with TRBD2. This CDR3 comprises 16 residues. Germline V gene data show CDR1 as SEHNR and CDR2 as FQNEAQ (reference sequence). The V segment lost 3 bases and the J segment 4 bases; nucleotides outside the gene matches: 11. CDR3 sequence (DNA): TGTGCCAGCAGCTTGGGAGACGGGGGGGGGATATACGAGCAGTACTTC. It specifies CASSLGDGGGIYEQYF. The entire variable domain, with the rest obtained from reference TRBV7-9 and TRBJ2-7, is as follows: DTGVSQNPRHKITKRGQNVTFRCDPISEHNRLYWYRQTLGQGPEFLTYFQNEAQLEKSRLLSDRFSAERPKGSFSTLEIQRTEQGDSAMYLCASSLGDGGGIYEQYFGPGTRLTVT.

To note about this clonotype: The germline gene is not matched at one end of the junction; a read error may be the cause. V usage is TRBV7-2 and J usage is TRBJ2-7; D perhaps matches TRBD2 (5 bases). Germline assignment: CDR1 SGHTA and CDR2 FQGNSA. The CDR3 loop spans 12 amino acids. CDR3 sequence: CASSKPGNEQHF. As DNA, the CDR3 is TGTGCCAGCAGCAAACCGGGGAACGAGCAGCACTTC. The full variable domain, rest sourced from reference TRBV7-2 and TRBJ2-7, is GAGVSQSPSNKVTEKGKDVELRCDPISGHTALYWYRQSLGQGLEFLIYFQGNSAPDKSGLPSDRFSAERTGGSVSTLTIQRTQQEDSAVYLCASSKPGNEQHFGPGTRLTVT.

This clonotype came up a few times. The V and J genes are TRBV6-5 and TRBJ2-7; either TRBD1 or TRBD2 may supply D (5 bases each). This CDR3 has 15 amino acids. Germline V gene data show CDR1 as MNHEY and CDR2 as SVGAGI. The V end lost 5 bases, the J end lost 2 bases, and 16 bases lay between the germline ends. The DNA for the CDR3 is TGTGCCAGCAGTGAGTTGGAGGACACAACCTACGAGCAGTACTTC. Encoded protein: CASSELEDTTYEQYF.

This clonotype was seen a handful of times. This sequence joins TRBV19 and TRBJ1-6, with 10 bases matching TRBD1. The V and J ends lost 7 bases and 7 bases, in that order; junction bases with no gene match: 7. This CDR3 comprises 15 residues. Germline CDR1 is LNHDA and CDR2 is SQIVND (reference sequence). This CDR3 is CASTFTGQGNSPLHF. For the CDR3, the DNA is TGTGCCAGTACCTTTACGGGACAGGGGAATTCACCCCTCCACTTT.

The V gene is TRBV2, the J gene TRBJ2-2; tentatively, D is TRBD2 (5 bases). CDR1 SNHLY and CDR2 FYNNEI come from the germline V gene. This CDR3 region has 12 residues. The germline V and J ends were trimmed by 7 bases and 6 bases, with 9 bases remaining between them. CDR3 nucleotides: TGTGCCAGCAATCTGAGGGCCGGGGAGCTGTTTTTT. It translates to CASNLRAGELFF.

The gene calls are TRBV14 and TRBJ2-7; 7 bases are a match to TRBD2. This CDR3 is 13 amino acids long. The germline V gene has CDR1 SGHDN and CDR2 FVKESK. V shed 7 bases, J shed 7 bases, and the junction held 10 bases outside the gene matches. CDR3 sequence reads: CASISGLSREQYF. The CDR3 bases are TGTGCCAGCATCTCGGGACTATCAAGGGAGCAGTACTTC.

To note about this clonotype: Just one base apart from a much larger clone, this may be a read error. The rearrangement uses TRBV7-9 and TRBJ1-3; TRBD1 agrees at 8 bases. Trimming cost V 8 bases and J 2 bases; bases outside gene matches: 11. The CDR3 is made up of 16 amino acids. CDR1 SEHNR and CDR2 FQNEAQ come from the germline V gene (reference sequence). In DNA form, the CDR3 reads TGTGCCAGCGGCCCAAGGACAGGGTCTGCTGGAAACACCATATATTTT. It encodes CASGPRTGSAGNTIYF.

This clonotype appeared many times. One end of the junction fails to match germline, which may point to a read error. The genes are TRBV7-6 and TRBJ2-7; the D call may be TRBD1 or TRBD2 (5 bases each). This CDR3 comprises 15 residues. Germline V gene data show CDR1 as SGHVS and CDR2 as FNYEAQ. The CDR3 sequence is CASSLGPGSSYEQYF. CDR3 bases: TGTGCTAGCAGCTTAGGCCCAGGGAGCTCCTACGAGCAGTACTTC.

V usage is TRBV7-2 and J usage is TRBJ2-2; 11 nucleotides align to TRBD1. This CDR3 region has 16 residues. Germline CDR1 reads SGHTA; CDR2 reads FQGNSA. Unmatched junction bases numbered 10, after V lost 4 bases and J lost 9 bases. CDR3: CASSYGQDRGRRELFF. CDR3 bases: TGTGCCAGCAGCTACGGGCAGGACAGGGGGCGCCGGGAGCTGTTTTTT.

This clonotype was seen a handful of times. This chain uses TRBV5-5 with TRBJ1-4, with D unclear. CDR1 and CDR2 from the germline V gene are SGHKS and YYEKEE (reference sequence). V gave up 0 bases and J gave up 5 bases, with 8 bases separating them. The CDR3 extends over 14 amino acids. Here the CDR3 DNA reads TGTGCCAGCAGCTTGGTACCGGACAATGAAAAACTGTTTTTT. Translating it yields CASSLVPDNEKLFF.

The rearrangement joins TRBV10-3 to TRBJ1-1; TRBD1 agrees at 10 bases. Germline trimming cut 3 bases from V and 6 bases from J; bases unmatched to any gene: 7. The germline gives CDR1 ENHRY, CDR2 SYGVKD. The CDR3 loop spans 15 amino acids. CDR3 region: CAISDKGTGAAEAFF. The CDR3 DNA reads TGTGCCATCAGTGATAAGGGGACAGGGGCCGCTGAAGCTTTCTTT.

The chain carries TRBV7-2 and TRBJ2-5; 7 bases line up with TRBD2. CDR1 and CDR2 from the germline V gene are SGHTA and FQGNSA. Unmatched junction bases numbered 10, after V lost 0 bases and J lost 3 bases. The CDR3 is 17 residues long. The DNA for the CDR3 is TGTGCCAGCAGCTTAGCGTGGACGGGGGGTGAAGAAGAGACCCAGTACTTC. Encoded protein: CASSLAWTGGEEETQYF.

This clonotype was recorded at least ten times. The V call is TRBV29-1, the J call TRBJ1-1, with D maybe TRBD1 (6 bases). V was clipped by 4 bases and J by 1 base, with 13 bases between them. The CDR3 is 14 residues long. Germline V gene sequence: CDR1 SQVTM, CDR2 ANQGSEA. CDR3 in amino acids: CSVGGGGRNTEAFF. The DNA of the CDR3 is TGCAGCGTTGGGGGAGGGGGGCGGAACACTGAAGCTTTCTTT.

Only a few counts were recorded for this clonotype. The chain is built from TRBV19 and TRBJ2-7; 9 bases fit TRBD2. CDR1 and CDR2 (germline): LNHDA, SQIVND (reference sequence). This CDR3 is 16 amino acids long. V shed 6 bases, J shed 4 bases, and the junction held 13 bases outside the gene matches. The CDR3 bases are TGTGCCAGTAGCTTCACCCCCGGACTAGCGCTATACGAGCAGTACTTC. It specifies CASSFTPGLALYEQYF.

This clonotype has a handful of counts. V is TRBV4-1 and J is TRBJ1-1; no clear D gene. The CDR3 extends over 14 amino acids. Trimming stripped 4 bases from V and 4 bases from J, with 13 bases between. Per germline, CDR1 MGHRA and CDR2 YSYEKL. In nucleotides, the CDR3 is TGCGCCAGCAGCCTCACCTTCGCGGGCACTGAAGCTTTCTTT. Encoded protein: CASSLTFAGTEAFF.

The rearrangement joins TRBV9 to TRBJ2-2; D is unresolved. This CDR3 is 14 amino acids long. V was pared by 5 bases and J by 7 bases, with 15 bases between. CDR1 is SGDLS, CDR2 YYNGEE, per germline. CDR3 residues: CASSFVGAVGELFF. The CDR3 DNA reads TGTGCCAGCAGTTTTGTGGGCGCGGTCGGGGAGCTGTTTTTT.

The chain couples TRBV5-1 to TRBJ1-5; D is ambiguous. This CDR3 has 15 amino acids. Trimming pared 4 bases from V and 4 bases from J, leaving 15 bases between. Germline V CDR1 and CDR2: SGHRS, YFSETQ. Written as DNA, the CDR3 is TGCGCCAGCAGCCCGTGGCCGGGAGGGAATCAGCCCCAGCATTTT. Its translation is CASSPWPGGNQPQHF.